The clone carrying this T cell receptor beta chain occurred a few times. Its antigen remains unidentified. A clone one base away is much larger, so this may be a read error. Germline CDR1 is SNHLY and CDR2 is FYNNEI. This CDR3 has 17 residues. The data belong to a study of CD8+CD57+ T cells in acquired aplastic anemia. Study at large: An average of roughly 3 ug of DNA was obtained from sorted CD4+ and CD8+ cells. There were 10 million to 14 million reads, on average, for CD4+ cells from healthy donors. General study findings and limits: Patients and controls were not found to differ significantly in CD8+ Simpson's diversity. Found in both controls and patients were some 30 CD8+ CDR3 sequences.

Genomic DNA, the template, was used for profiling of the TCR beta VDJ and CDR3. A single record per CDR3 protein comes from TCRdb applying MiXCR to the reads. The top ten hold approximately 62% of the sample, which has about 81,000 distinct CDR3 sequences, around 44% seen once. The source material was sorted CD4+, CD8+, or CD8+CD57+ T cells (not recorded which) from PBMCs. This clonotype was sampled from a human donor in good health, serving as a control. This rearrangement joins TRBV2 to TRBJ1-4; 10 positions agree with TRBD1. The CDR3 bases are TGTGCCAGCAGTGGTGAGGACAGGGGGTATGGTAATGAAAAACTGGTTTTT. This gives the protein CASSGEDRGYGNEKLVF.